This T cell receptor (beta chain) was profiled in a study of cytomegalovirus exposure and HLA in healthy donors. Study observations and caveats: More clonal expansion characterized HLA-associated TCR beta chains than equally common others in a later analysis. High specificity and sensitivity for cytomegalovirus status were reported for the classifier. TCR association rates varied by HLA locus in a later analysis, with DRB1 highest and HLA-C lowest.

Notes on this clone: Antigen unknown.

Looked up from germline, CDR1 is SGHRS and CDR2 is YFSETQ. CDR3 length equals 15 residues. V shed 1 base, J shed 3 bases, and the junction held 7 bases outside the gene matches. The PCR employed 60 Vbeta primers together with 13 Jbeta primers. Sequenced by immunoSEQ multiplex PCR; TCRdb stores in-frame clones only, minus some. The sample lists about 140,000 clones; 80% were seen once. Sample: PBMCs. The chain has TRBV5-1 and TRBJ2-7; 7 positions agree with TRBD2. The receptor was derived from a middle-aged man in good health and CMV-seronegative. CDR3 sequence reads: CASSLYAGGSYEQYF. The CDR3 bases are TGCGCCAGCAGCTTGTATGCCGGGGGGAGCTACGAGCAGTACTTC.